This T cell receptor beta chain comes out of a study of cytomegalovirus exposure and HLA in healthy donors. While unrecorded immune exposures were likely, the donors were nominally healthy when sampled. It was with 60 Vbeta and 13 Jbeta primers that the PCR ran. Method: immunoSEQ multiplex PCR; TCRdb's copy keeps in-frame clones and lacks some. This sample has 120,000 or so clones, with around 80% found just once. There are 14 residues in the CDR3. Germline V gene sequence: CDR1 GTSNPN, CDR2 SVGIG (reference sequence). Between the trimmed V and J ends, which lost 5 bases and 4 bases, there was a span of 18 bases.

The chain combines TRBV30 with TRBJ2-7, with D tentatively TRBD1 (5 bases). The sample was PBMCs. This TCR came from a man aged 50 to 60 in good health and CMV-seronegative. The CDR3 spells CAWGERREGYEQYF. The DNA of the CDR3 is TGTGCCTGGGGAGAACGCAGGGAAGGGTACGAGCAGTACTTC.